Presented here are 10 T cell receptor beta chains from one specimen sequenced in a study of radiotherapy plus CTLA-4 blockade in lung cancer (dated by TCRdb to about 2018). The library relied on the immunoSEQ multiplex PCR assay. TCRdb limited this immuneACCESS table to in-frame rearrangements with V and J called. A share of clones is missing; checked studies link under half to unresolved V genes, and the rest is unexplained. This sample gives about 43,000 clones in total; approximately 67% of them show up just once. Clones ranked in the top ten supply roughly 25% of the sample. Sample: peripheral blood, taken from a patient treated with radiotherapy plus ipilimumab. The receptor set was obtained from a human donor with non-small cell lung cancer who had a partial response to radiotherapy plus ipilimumab.

The CDR3 spells CASGAGGPGETQYF. Here the CDR3 DNA reads TGCGCCAGCGGGGCGGGAGGGCCGGGAGAGACCCAGTACTTC. V gene TRBV5-1 combines with J gene TRBJ2-5, with 9 bases fitting TRBD2. The germline CDR1 and CDR2 sequences are SGHRS and YFSETQ. The CDR3 extends over 14 amino acids. V dropped 7 bases and J dropped 4; count of bases not matched to a gene: 8.

As for this clone: Other DNA variants within this sample encode the same CDR3. This sequence joins TRBV5-4 and TRBJ2-7, with 7 bases fitting TRBD1. Germline-derived CDR1 and CDR2 are SGHNT and YYREEE (reference sequence). Germline trimming cut 4 bases from V and 0 bases from J; bases unmatched to any gene: 7. The CDR3 is 15 residues long. The CDR3 DNA follows: TGTGCCAGCAGCCCCGACAGGGCCAGCTCCTACGAGCAGTACTTC. It encodes CASSPDRASSYEQYF. Based on the CDR3 plus reference TRBV5-4 and TRBJ2-7, the full variable domain is ETGVTQSPTHLIKTRGQQVTLRCSSQSGHNTVSWYQQALGQGPQFIFQYYREEENGRGNFPPRFSGLQFPNYSSELNVNALELDDSALYLCASSPDRASSYEQYFGPGTRLTVT.

A single count supports this clone. The genes are TRBV5-1 and TRBJ2-7; perhaps TRBD2 as D (6 bases). V lost 0 bases and J lost 3, with 13 bases in between. The CDR3 consists of 15 residues. CDR1 and CDR2 (germline): SGHRS, YFSETQ. CDR3 in amino acids: CASSLAGGLFYEQYF. The CDR3 DNA reads TGCGCCAGCAGCTTGGCCGGGGGACTCTTCTACGAGCAGTACTTC.

The chain carries TRBV19 and TRBJ2-7; 8 bases match TRBD1. Trimming at V came to 4 bases and at J to 0 bases, leaving 14 bases not matched to a gene. The length of the CDR3 is 18 residues. CDR1 and CDR2 from the germline V gene are LNHDA and SQIVND (reference sequence). The CDR3 nucleotides read TGTGCCAGTAGTACCTCACCCGGACAGGGATCCAGCTCCTACGAGCAGTACTTC. Translated: CASSTSPGQGSSSYEQYF.

The chain is built from TRBV5-6 and TRBJ2-3; a possible D gene is TRBD2 (6 bases). Trimming removed 1 base at V and 0 bases at J, with 6 bases between. CDR1 and CDR2 (germline): SGHDT, YYEEEE. This CDR3 has 14 residues. The CDR3 sequence: CASSLTSSTDTQYF. CDR3 DNA: TGTGCCAGCAGCTTGACTAGCAGCACAGATACGCAGTATTTT.

This chain links TRBV6-1 with TRBJ2-5, with D possibly TRBD2 on 5 matching bases. Trimming cost V 4 bases and J 4 bases, with 22 bases left between them. The CDR3 totals 17 residues. Looked up from germline, CDR1 is MNHNS and CDR2 is SASEGT. The CDR3 coding sequence is TGTGCCAGCAGTGGAACGCGGGCAGCCCTGTTATCAGAGACCCAGTACTTC. Translated: CASSGTRAALLSETQYF.

This clone has more than one count but fewer than ten. V gene TRBV5-1 combines with J gene TRBJ1-1; possibly TRBD1 for D (5 bases). Germline V gives CDR1 SGHRS, CDR2 YFSETQ. CDR3 length: 14 amino acids. V was clipped by 4 bases and J by 1 base, with 11 bases between them. CDR3: CASSPHRQNTEAFF. Written as DNA, the CDR3 is TGCGCCAGCAGCCCTCACAGGCAGAACACTGAAGCTTTCTTT. The full variable domain, its missing parts supplied by reference TRBV5-1 and TRBJ1-1, is KAGVTQTPRYLIKTRGQQVTLSCSPISGHRSVSWYQQTPGQGLQFLFEYFSETQRNKGNFPGRFSGRQFSNSRSEMNVSTLELGDSALYLCASSPHRQNTEAFFGQGTRLTVV.

The chain has TRBV5-4 and TRBJ1-1; D perhaps matches TRBD1 (6 bases). The CDR3 spans 16 residues. Germline V CDR1 and CDR2: SGHNT, YYREEE (reference sequence). V gave up 4 bases and J gave up 2 bases, with 18 bases separating them. The CDR3, as DNA: TGTGCCAGCAGCACCGAAGGGCCAGGGGACAACACTGAAGCTTTCTTT. As protein: CASSTEGPGDNTEAFF.

This chain uses TRBV6-6 with TRBJ1-2; perhaps TRBD1 as D (5 bases). The CDR3 is made up of 14 amino acids. Per the germline V gene, CDR1 is MNHNY and CDR2 is SVGAGI (reference sequence). V was shortened by 4 bases and J by 4 bases, with 13 bases between the two germline ends. This CDR3 is CASSFPDSPYGYTF. In DNA form, the CDR3 reads TGTGCCAGCAGTTTCCCCGACAGCCCCTATGGCTACACCTTC.

The genes are TRBV6-6 and TRBJ1-1; D unresolved. Between the trimmed V and J ends, which lost 4 bases and 1 base, there was a span of 16 bases. The CDR3 consists of 16 residues. The germline V gene encodes CDR1 MNHNY and CDR2 SVGAGI (reference sequence). The CDR3 spells CASSWAGRGSNTEAFF. The DNA for the CDR3 is TGTGCCAGCAGTTGGGCGGGGAGAGGGTCGAACACTGAAGCTTTCTTT.